The TCR beta chain described here comes from a study of T cells in Graves' hyperthyroidism and ophthalmopathy. The CDR3 has 15 residues. Trimming removed 1 base at V and 5 bases at J, with 11 bases between. CDR1 is KGHSH, CDR2 LQKENI, per germline. Study outcomes and limitations: The model's output predicted ophthalmopathy at a median of around 6.9 months prior to onset. Researchers report that a 13 V-J model separated ophthalmopathy from stable hyperthyroidism.

This clonotype was seen only a few times. Antigen specificity is unknown. Graves' hyperthyroidism showing no ophthalmopathy progression within 18 months was considered stable. It was RNA transcripts that yielded the amplified TCR beta CDR3 regions. The study used the HTBI primer set for a first-round RT-PCR of the TCR CDR3. TCRdb fed the multiplex PCR reads into MiXCR, producing one record per CDR3 protein. The table lists 400,000 to 550,000 distinct CDR3 sequences, 14% of them singletons, with 17% in the top ten. Sequences were obtained from blood. The TCR was taken from a woman between 18 and 29 years old with Graves' hyperthyroidism. This chain connects TRBV18 to TRBJ1-4, with a possible D match to TRBD1 (6 bases). The CDR3 protein is CASSPRGQPNEKLFF. CDR3 nucleotides: TGTGCCAGCTCACCACGAGGACAGCCGAATGAAAAACTGTTTTTT.